This entry lists 6 T cell receptor beta chains sequenced from one sample in a study of long-term antiretroviral therapy in people with HIV. Researchers report immunoSEQ v3.0 was run at survey level. TCRdb's copy holds only in-frame clones and misses some; the assay was immunoSEQ multiplex PCR. The top ten clones hold about 10% of a sample with approximately 30,000 clones, around four fifths of them seen once. This specimen was unsorted PBMCs, taken 0.8 years before starting antiretroviral therapy. Every receptor here comes from a man aged 18 to 29 with HIV.

The rearrangement links TRBV19 to TRBJ1-1, with a possible D match to TRBD1 (5 bases). From germline, CDR1 is LNHDA and CDR2 SQIVND (reference sequence). The V and J ends lost 3 bases and 5 bases respectively, with 10 bases between them. This CDR3 contains 13 residues. CDR3 nucleotides: TGTGCCAGTAGTATGGCAGGGTGGACTGAAGCTTTCTTT. It is translated as CASSMAGWTEAFF.

This rearrangement joins TRBV7-2 to TRBJ1-1; no clear D. CDR1 and CDR2 (germline): SGHTA, FQGNSA. V dropped 5 bases and J dropped 3 bases, with 4 bases sitting between them. The length of the CDR3 is 11 residues. The CDR3 DNA is TGTGCCAGCAGCCTTCACACTGAAGCTTTCTTT. Translating gives CASSLHTEAFF.

This clone has a single count. The V gene is TRBV11-2, the J gene TRBJ2-3; no clear D. The CDR3 is made up of 16 amino acids. Deletions cut 1 base from V and 0 bases from J, with 11 bases between. Germline V lookup: CDR1 SGHAT, CDR2 FQNNGV. CDR3: CASSLGLAASTDTQYF. The DNA for the CDR3 is TGTGCCAGCAGCTTAGGGTTGGCAGCTAGCACAGATACGCAGTATTTT. Using reference TRBV11-2 and TRBJ2-3 for the parts outside the CDR3, the full variable domain is EAGVAQSPRYKIIEKRQSVAFWCNPISGHATLYWYQQILGQGPKLLIQFQNNGVVDDSQLPKDRFSAERLKGVDSTLKIQPAKLEDSAVYLCASSLGLAASTDTQYFGPGTRLTVL.

This chain joins TRBV7-2 and TRBJ2-1; D unclear. CDR1 and CDR2 from the germline V gene are SGHTA and FQGNSA. The CDR3 sequence is 12 residues long. V was trimmed by 3 bases and J by 10 bases, leaving 10 bases between them. The CDR3 DNA sequence: TGTGCCAGCAGCTTTGGATATAACGAGCAGTTCTTC. Protein: CASSFGYNEQFF.

The chain recombines TRBV30 with TRBJ2-1; TRBD2 matches 11 bases. With 2 bases clipped from V and 7 bases from J, the junction kept 4 bases outside the gene matches. This CDR3 is 14 amino acids long. Germline CDR1 GTSNPN, CDR2 SVGIG (reference sequence). CDR3 protein: CAWSSLAGVNEQFF. The DNA of the CDR3 is TGTGCCTGGAGTTCACTAGCGGGAGTTAATGAGCAGTTCTTC.

This chain links TRBV30 with TRBJ2-1; 10 nucleotides align to TRBD2. The CDR3 is 15 residues long. The germline V gene encodes CDR1 GTSNPN and CDR2 SVGIG (reference sequence). V was clipped by 2 bases and J by 6 bases; unmatched bases: 7. This CDR3 reads CAWSRGLARINEQFF. The CDR3 DNA sequence: TGTGCCTGGAGTAGGGGACTAGCGAGAATCAATGAGCAGTTCTTC.